A selection of T cell receptor beta chains follows, all from one sample in a study of shared clonotypes between healthy human individuals. Assay: immunoSEQ multiplex PCR; the TCRdb copy retains only in-frame clones and omits some. The repertoire has 2 million to 2.5 million clones, approximately 96% of them found once; the top ten carry 0.1% to 0.15%. Specimen: naive CD4+ T cells sorted from blood. The receptors derive from a man aged 18 to 30 in good health. Each CDR3 is given with its conserved first and last residue. D genes are given only for firm matches. A row's size may be missing; if present it is once, few, many or a size class.

D: NA; J: TRBJ1-3; size: NA; V: TRBV15; DNA: TGTGCCACCAGCAGGGGGGGTACCGGAAACACCATATATTTT; CDR3: CATSRGGTGNTIYF
D: NA; J: TRBJ2-7; size: NA; V: TRBV18; DNA: TGTGCCAGCTCACCTCCAAATGGAGCCTGGACAGTCTACGAGCAGTACTTC; CDR3: CASSPPNGAWTVYEQYF
D: TRBD1; J: TRBJ2-5; size: NA; V: TRBV6-1; DNA: TGTGCCAGCATGATGACAGGGCCAAAGGAGACCCAGTACTTC; CDR3: CASMMTGPKETQYF
D: NA; J: TRBJ1-4; size: NA; V: TRBV29-1; DNA: TGCAGCGTTCGGGGGGCTAATGAAAAACTGTTTTTT; CDR3: CSVRGANEKLFF
D: NA; J: TRBJ2-1; size: NA; V: TRBV10-2; DNA: TGCGCCAGCAGTGAGTCGAGGCTAGGCGACAATGAGCAGTTCTTC; CDR3: CASSESRLGDNEQFF
D: NA; J: TRBJ2-7; size: once; V: TRBV11-2; DNA: TGTGCCAGCAGCGAGAACAGGCTAACGCTTACCGAGCAGTACTTC; CDR3: CASSENRLTLTEQYF
D: TRBD2; J: TRBJ2-7; size: NA; V: TRBV5-1; DNA: TGCGCCAGCAGCTTGGAGGGCGGGAGGGACGAGCAGTACTTC; CDR3: CASSLEGGRDEQYF
D: TRBD1; J: TRBJ1-2; size: NA; V: TRBV6-5; DNA: TGTGCCAGCAGTTACACGAGGGACAGGGAGGGCTACACCTTC; CDR3: CASSYTRDREGYTF
D: NA; J: TRBJ2-5; size: NA; V: TRBV7-9; DNA: TGTGCCAGCAGCCGGTCGGACAGCCAAGAGACCCAGTACTTC; CDR3: CASSRSDSQETQYF
D: NA; J: TRBJ2-2; size: NA; V: TRBV6-5; DNA: TGTGCCAGCACCCGAGCGGACACCGGGGAGCTGTTTTTT; CDR3: CASTRADTGELFF
D: TRBD1; J: TRBJ2-7; size: NA; V: TRBV7-8; DNA: TGTGCCAGCAGCTTATCCAGGGGGAGCTCCTACGAGCAGTACTTC; CDR3: CASSLSRGSSYEQYF
D: NA; J: TRBJ1-2; size: NA; V: TRBV7-8; DNA: TGTGCCAGCAGCTTGGGACGGAGCTATGGCTACACCTTC; CDR3: CASSLGRSYGYTF
D: TRBD1; J: TRBJ1-1; size: NA; V: TRBV30; DNA: TGTGCCTGGAGTGTACGACAGGGGAACACTGAAGCTTTCTTT; CDR3: CAWSVRQGNTEAFF
D: NA; J: TRBJ2-1; size: NA; V: TRBV5-4; DNA: TGTGCCAGCAGCTCCCCAGGGGTCTCCTACAATGAGCAGTTCTTC; CDR3: CASSSPGVSYNEQFF
D: TRBD2; J: TRBJ2-2; size: NA; V: TRBV9; DNA: TGTGCCAGCAGCGTAGGGCTAGCGGGGGGTAGTCCCGGGGAGCTGTTTTTT; CDR3: CASSVGLAGGSPGELFF
D: NA; J: TRBJ1-2; size: NA; V: TRBV20-1; DNA: TGCAGCCCGGGGGGTAAGGATGGCTACACCTTC; CDR3: CSPGGKDGYTF
D: NA; J: TRBJ1-5; size: NA; V: TRBV6-5; DNA: TGTGCCAGCAGCCCCTTGACAGGACCCAATCAGCCCCAGCATTTT; CDR3: CASSPLTGPNQPQHF
D: NA; J: TRBJ2-1; size: NA; V: TRBV5-1; DNA: TGCGCCAGCAGCTTGGCCAGGAGCGTCGATGAGCAGTTCTTC; CDR3: CASSLARSVDEQFF
D: NA; J: TRBJ2-5; size: NA; V: TRBV2; DNA: TGTGCCAGCAGCGCTGGATTACAAGAGACCCAGTACTTC; CDR3: CASSAGLQETQYF
D: TRBD1; J: TRBJ1-3; size: NA; V: TRBV5-6; DNA: TGTGCCAGCAGCTTCGACAGGGGGCGGGCAGGAAACACCATATATTTT; CDR3: CASSFDRGRAGNTIYF
D: NA; J: TRBJ1-5; size: NA; V: TRBV6-5; DNA: TGTGCCAGCAGTCTCGTTCGCGGTCAGCCCCAGCATTTT; CDR3: CASSLVRGQPQHF
D: TRBD2; J: TRBJ2-1; size: once; V: TRBV7-2; DNA: TGTGCCAGCAGCCCCAGATCTAGCGGGGGGGCAAATGAGCAGTTCTTC; CDR3: CASSPRSSGGANEQFF
D: TRBD1; J: TRBJ1-5; size: NA; V: TRBV6-6; DNA: TGTGCCAGCAGTTCCGGGACAGGGAAGATTCAGCCCCAGCATTTT; CDR3: CASSSGTGKIQPQHF
D: TRBD2; J: TRBJ2-1; size: NA; V: TRBV7-2; DNA: TGTGCCAGCAGCTTAGGGCGGGAGGGATACAATGAGCAGTTCTTC; CDR3: CASSLGREGYNEQFF
D: TRBD1; J: TRBJ1-6; size: NA; V: TRBV28; DNA: TGTGCCAGCAGTCCTCAGAACCCGGGACAGACTAATTCACCCCTCCACTTT; CDR3: CASSPQNPGQTNSPLHF